This T cell receptor (beta chain) was recovered during a study of cytomegalovirus exposure and HLA in healthy donors listed by TCRdb under 2017. At the level of the whole study: According to an earlier analysis of 550 to 750 of the donors, 150 million to 200 million T cells yielded 100 million or so unique TCR beta sequences and 276 Gb of sequence data. Roughly 300 gigabases of sequencing data and 80 million or so unique TCR sequences were included in an early release covering over 600 HLA-typed donors. The number of donors typed differed by locus, with about 629-630 for A, B, C, DRB1 and DQB1, about 500 for DQA1, under 610 for DPA1, and approximately 470 for DPB1. Every discovery cohort repertoire had been produced on one sequencing platform. Along with the roughly 700-subject first cohort, a separate validation cohort of over 90 different subjects was used. To predict cytomegalovirus infection status, the study brought together high-throughput TCR immunosequencing, statistical association of individual TCRs with disease status, and machine learning. Rather than drawing on any new phenotypic data, the later analysis identified candidate immune exposures from TCR beta sequences and the way those sequences occurred across donors. The study profiled the T cell repertoires of 550 to 700 subjects by immunosequencing and related them to cytomegalovirus serostatus. Class I and class II HLA loci were covered by the typing at four-digit resolution. Five DR-DQ haplotypes were treated as single units for association and clustering because of strong linkage in the cohort. On average, around 240,000 unique TCR beta nucleotide sequences were sequenced per donor among some 420 genotyped donors of the cohort, with around 19% of those sequences being non-productive. A later genetic analysis used genome-wide SNP genotypes for about three fifths of the 666 donors, treating that subset as a discovery cohort. Of the roughly 420 genotyped donors, 81% were placed in the genetic ancestry cluster associated with self-reported Caucasian donors. A later analysis re-analyzed previously published TCR beta repertoires from 650 to 800 donors and added high-resolution HLA genotyping to study TCR occurrence patterns. The study aimed to test whether cataloging public T cell receptors could reveal signatures of past pathogen exposure. In an earlier analysis of 500 to 650 of the donors, high-throughput TCR beta sequencing was used to judge whether each TCR beta V gene segment behaved as functional or pseudogenic. Alongside the repertoire data, information on donor age, sex, ethnicity and CMV serostatus was compiled.

CDR1 and CDR2 (GTSNPN, SVGIG) derive from the germline V gene (reference sequence). Germline trimming amounts to 3 bases on V and 8 bases on J, with 9 as the count of junction bases outside the gene matches. Including the terminal cysteine and phenylalanine, the CDR3 comprises 14 residues. Only the CDR3 DNA is retained, 42 bases long and in frame from the first base. Library construction relied on the immunoSEQ multiplex PCR assay. For the multiplex PCR, a mixture combining 60 forward primers for TCR Vbeta segments and 13 reverse primers for TCR Jbeta segments was used. The CDR3 region of rearranged TCR beta genes was amplified from genomic DNA by a multiplex PCR assay. The amplified TCR beta libraries were sequenced on the Illumina HiSeq System as 87-base-pair reads. As for the authors' bioinformatics: Across the 670 or so repertoires, a later analysis counted 60 million to 90 million unique TCR beta chains, some 11 million of which were shared by at least two donors. A nearest-neighbor algorithm error-corrected the raw reads and collapsed the reads into unique sequences, merging closely related sequences to remove PCR and sequencing errors. Alignment of CDR3 sequences to IMGT reference sequences was used to assign V, D and J gene segments. For a sequence to be retained, a match of at least six nucleotides to both a V gene segment and a J gene segment was required. Rearrangements were classified as productive when the CDR3 lacked stop codons and remained in frame with V and J, and all other rearrangements were classified as non-productive. CDR3 was defined according to IMGT convention as the region running from the second conserved V-encoded cysteine to the conserved J-encoded phenylalanine. The earlier analysis of some 540 of the donors excluded any sequence lacking an unambiguous match to a single V gene segment. In an earlier analysis of 450 to 700 of the donors, V segments were called functional above 56.7% productive rearrangements and were called segregating when the between-donor standard deviation exceeded 5%. A statistical classification framework was built to diagnose cytomegalovirus status from the catalog of TCR beta chain sequences. In a later analysis, V and J genes were assigned by comparing TCR nucleotide sequences against IMGT/GENE-DB human TR gene sequences. Using the TCRdist pipeline, a later analysis assigned CDR3 sequences along with most-parsimonious VDJ recombination scenarios. In a later analysis, every TCR beta chain was defined by the combination of its CDR3 amino acid sequence and its V-gene family, and reads without a unique V-gene family were dropped. A later analysis removed 550 to 700 highly shared, low-generation-probability nucleotide sequences to deal with suspected cross-contamination and a sequencing artifact. A later analysis calculated a clonal expansion index for each public chain from normalized within-repertoire ranks of inferred template counts. In a later analysis, generation probabilities were computed using a VDJ recombination model fitted to out-of-frame rearrangements, and the results were checked against IGoR. In a later analysis, TCR-TCR, TCR-HLA and TCR-CMV co-occurrence was scored with hypergeometric tests, and a repertoire-size bias correction was applied to TCR pairs. In a later analysis, false discovery rates were estimated by permuting HLA or CMV assignments 20 times. In a later analysis, co-occurring TCRs were grouped with DBSCAN, and TCRdist sequence similarity was added when clustering was performed within HLA-allele-positive subsets. Co-occurrence clustering excluded repertoires with fewer than 30,000 or more than 120,000 public chains, plus five with anomalous nucleotide sharing. Imported from immuneACCESS, the table was reduced by TCRdb to in-frame sequences with V and J called. These copies leave out some clones; in studies compared against another copy, an unresolved V gene accounts for under half, and the cause of the remainder is not known. Clone size and V and J calls were adopted from that table, with D and trimming inferred from the DNA. In all, the sample holds approximately 130,000 clones, and roughly 88% of those were seen once. The top ten clones comprise more than 1.5% of the sample.

General study outcomes and caveats: Some IMGT-functional V segments, including TRBV6-2 and TRBV6-3, could not be distinguished by the 87-base-pair reads and were therefore excluded. A cluster of highly shared sequence variants was judged likely to represent a technical artifact of the sequencing pipeline. V-gene and J-gene trimming of TCR beta chains was associated with a missense DCLRE1C variant in a later genetic analysis, and the association was replicated in an independent cohort. In a later analysis, TCR association rates were found to vary across HLA loci, with the most associated TCRs seen for DRB1 alleles and the fewest for HLA-C alleles. The cohort was sequenced for TCR beta chains only, and without alpha or paired-chain data the features that could be detected were limited. While some public TCRs were present in many individuals, most TCR sequences turned up only very rarely across donors. In a later analysis, HLA-associated TCR beta chains showed more clonal expansion and lower generation probabilities than non-associated chains that were equally common. An earlier analysis of 587 of the donors showed that most TCR beta V segments appeared in productive rearrangements either about 87% or about 30% of the time, which broadly matched IMGT annotations. For the cohort, immune exposure information was limited to CMV serostatus. According to a later analysis, parvovirus B19, influenza, CMV and Epstein-Barr virus appeared linked to several top co-occurrence clusters. Seventeen rarely observed V segments, including chromosome 9 orphons, were excluded from the earlier analysis of several hundred of the donors because counts were too low. Assigning TCR associations to individual alleles was difficult when HLA alleles, especially DR and DQ, strongly co-occurred. Linkage disequilibrium might explain the correlated functional status among segregating V segments, but an unknown experimental factor could not be ruled out. Specific HLA alleles were associated with 15,000 to 20,000 TCR beta sequences at a false discovery rate of 0.05 in a later analysis. HLA typing was unavailable for some donors at each locus, so association tests used only the typed subset. In a later genetic analysis, fewer N-insertions in productive TCRs were reported among donors in an Asian-associated ancestry cluster than the roughly 670-donor mean. The authors suggested that the approach could potentially be generalized to other disease states and immunological phenotypes. A few of the identified cytomegalovirus-associated TCR beta chains were confirmed in vitro to be specific for cytomegalovirus antigens. A further reported finding was that TCR beta sequences accurately predicted the HLA-A and HLA-B alleles for most subjects in the first cohort. The classifier was reported to diagnose cytomegalovirus status with high specificity and sensitivity in both the original cohort and the validation cohort. Presence/absence analyses assumed roughly uniform sequencing depth across donors, an assumption that may not hold. A later analysis found that most CMV-associated TCR beta chains appeared HLA-restricted, with HLA associations seemingly driven largely by CMV exposure. The study listed 150 to 200 TCR beta chains as associated with cytomegalovirus.

This clone was found a few times. The specificity of this receptor is unknown. No much larger clonotype is one base removed from it; base qualities were not supplied. The cohort comprised around 690 healthy bone marrow donors. Cohort members were all nominally healthy when sampled, although unrecorded immune exposures were likely present. The donor tested CMV seronegative, placing the donor among the 350 or so seronegative members of the cohort. Each donor provided a peripheral blood sample, and peripheral blood mononuclear cells were used for TCR beta sequencing. Genomic DNA extraction from the blood cell samples was performed with the Qiagen DNeasy Blood Extraction Kit.

This receptor was identified in a boy between 10 and 17 years old in good health and CMV-seronegative. The rearrangement joined TRBV30 to TRBJ2-2; 7 bases in the junction line up with TRBD2. The sequencing input was PBMCs. The CDR3 in this case is CAWRRTSSRGELFF. At the DNA level, the sequence is TGTGCCTGGAGAAGGACTAGTAGTCGGGGGGAGCTGTTTTTT.